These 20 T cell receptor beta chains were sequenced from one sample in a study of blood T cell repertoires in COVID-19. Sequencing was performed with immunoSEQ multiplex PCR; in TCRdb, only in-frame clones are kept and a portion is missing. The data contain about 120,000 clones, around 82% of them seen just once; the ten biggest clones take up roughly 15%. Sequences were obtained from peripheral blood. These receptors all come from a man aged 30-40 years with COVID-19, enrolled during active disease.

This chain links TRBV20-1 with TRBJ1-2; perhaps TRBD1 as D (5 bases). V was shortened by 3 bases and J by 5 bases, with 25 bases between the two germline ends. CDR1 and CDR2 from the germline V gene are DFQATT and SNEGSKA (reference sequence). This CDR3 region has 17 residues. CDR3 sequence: CSASKGLPGGSAYGYTF. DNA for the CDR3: TGCAGTGCTAGTAAGGGTTTACCGGGGGGGTCTGCATATGGCTACACCTTC.

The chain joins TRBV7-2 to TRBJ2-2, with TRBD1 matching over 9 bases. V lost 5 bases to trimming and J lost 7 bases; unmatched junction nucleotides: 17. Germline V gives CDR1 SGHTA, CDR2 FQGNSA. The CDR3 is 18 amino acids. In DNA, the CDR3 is TGTGCCAGCAGCCCCCGTTTGTGGACAGGGGTCGTGCACGGGGAGCTGTTTTTT. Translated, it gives CASSPRLWTGVVHGELFF.

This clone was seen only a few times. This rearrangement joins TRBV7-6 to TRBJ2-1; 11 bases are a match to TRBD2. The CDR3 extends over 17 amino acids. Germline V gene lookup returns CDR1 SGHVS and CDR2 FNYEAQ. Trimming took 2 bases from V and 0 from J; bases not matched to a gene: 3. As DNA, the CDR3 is TGTGCCAGCAGCTTACGACTAGCGGGGTCCTCCTACAATGAGCAGTTCTTC. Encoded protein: CASSLRLAGSSYNEQFF.

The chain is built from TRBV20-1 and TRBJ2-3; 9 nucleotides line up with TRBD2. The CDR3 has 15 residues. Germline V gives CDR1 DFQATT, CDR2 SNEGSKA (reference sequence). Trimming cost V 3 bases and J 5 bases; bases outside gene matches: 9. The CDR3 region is CSASHGGGAGDTQYF. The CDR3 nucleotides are TGCAGTGCTAGTCACGGCGGGGGGGCGGGAGATACGCAGTATTTT.

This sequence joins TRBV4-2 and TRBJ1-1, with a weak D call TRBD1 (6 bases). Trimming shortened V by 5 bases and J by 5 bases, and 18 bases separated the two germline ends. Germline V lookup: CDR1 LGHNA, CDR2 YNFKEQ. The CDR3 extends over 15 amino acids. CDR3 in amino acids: CASSSTGGVETEAFF. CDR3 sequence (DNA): TGTGCCAGCAGCTCGACAGGTGGGGTCGAGACTGAAGCTTTCTTT.

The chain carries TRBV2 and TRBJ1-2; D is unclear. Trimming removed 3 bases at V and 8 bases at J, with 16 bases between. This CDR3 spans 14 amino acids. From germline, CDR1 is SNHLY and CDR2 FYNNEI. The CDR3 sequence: CASSERRDSRGYTF. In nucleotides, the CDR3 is TGTGCCAGCAGTGAGAGGAGGGATTCTAGGGGCTACACCTTC. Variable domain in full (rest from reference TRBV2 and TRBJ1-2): EPEVTQTPSHQVTQMGQEVILRCVPISNHLYFYWYRQILGQKVEFLVSFYNNEISEKSEIFDDQFSVERPDGSNFTLKIRSTKLEDSAMYFCASSERRDSRGYTFGSGTRLTVV.

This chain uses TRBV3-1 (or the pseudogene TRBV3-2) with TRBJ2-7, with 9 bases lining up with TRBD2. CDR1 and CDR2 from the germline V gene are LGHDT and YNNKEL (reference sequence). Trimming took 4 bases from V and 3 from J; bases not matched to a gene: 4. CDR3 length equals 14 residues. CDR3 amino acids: CASSPGLASYEQYF. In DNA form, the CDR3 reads TGTGCCAGCAGCCCCGGACTAGCGAGCTACGAGCAGTACTTC.

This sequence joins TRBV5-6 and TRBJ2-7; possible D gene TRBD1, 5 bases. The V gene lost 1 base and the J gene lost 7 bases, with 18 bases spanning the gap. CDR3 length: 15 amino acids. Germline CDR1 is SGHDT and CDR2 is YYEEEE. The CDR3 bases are TGTGCCAGCAGCTTGTTTGCCGCAGGACACCGAGAGCAGTACTTC. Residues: CASSLFAAGHREQYF.

The DNA of the CDR3 is TGTGCCAGTAGTATAGGACAGGGAGGTTTGGGGTTCTCTGAAGCTTTCTTT. This codes for CASSIGQGGLGFSEAFF. The V gene is TRBV19, the J gene TRBJ1-1; TRBD1 aligns across 7 bases. The CDR3 length is 17 residues. CDR1 is LNHDA and CDR2 is SQIVND in the germline V gene (reference sequence). V gave up 1 base and J gave up 6 bases; unmatched junction bases: 14.

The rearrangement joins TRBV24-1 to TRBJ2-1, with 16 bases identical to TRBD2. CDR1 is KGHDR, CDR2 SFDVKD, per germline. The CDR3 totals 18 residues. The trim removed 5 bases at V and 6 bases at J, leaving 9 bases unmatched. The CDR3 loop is CATSVGTSGRAGRNEQFF. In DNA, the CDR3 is TGTGCCACCAGTGTTGGGACTAGCGGGAGGGCCGGTCGCAATGAGCAGTTCTTC.

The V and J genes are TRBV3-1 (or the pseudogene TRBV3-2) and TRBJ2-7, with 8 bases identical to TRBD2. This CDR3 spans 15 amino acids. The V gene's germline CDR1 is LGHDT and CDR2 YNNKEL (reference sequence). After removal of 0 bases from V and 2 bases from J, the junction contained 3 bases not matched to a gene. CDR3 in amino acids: CASSQELAATYEQYF. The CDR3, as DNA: TGTGCCAGCAGCCAAGAACTAGCGGCCACCTACGAGCAGTACTTC.

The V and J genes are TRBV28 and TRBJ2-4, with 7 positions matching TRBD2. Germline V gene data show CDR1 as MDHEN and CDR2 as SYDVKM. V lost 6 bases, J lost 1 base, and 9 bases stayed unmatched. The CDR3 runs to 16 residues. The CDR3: CASSPGGEGAKNIQYF. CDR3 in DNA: TGTGCCAGCAGCCCCGGAGGGGAGGGTGCCAAAAACATTCAGTACTTC.

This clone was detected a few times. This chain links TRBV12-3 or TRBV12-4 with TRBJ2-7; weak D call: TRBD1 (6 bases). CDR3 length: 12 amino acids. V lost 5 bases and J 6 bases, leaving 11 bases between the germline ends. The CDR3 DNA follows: TGTGCCAGCAGTCAAAGAGGGGGCGAGCAGTACTTC. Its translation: CASSQRGGEQYF.

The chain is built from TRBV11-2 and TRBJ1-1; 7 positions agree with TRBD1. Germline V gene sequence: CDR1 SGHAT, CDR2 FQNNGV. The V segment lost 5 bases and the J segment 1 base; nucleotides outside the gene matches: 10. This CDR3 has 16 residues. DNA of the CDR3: TGTGCCAGCAGCGCGACCCCCCGGACAGGGAACACTGAAGCTTTCTTT. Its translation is CASSATPRTGNTEAFF.

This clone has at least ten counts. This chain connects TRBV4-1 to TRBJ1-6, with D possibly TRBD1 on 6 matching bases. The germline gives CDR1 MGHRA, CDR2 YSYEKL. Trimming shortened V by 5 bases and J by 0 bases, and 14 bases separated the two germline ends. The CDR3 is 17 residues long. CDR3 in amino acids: CASSKSDSRSYNSPLHF. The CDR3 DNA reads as TGCGCCAGCAGCAAATCGGACAGCCGCTCCTATAATTCACCCCTCCACTTT.

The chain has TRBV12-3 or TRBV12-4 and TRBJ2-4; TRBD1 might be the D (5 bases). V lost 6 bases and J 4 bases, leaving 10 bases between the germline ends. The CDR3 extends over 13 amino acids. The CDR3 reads CASSYDRKNIQYF. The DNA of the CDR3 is TGTGCCAGCAGCTATGACAGAAAAAACATTCAGTACTTC.

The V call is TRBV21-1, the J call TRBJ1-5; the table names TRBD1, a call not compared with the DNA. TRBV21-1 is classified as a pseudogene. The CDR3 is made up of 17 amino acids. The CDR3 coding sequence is TGTGCCAGCAGCAAGGTTCGGACAGGCTATAACAATCAGCCCCAGCATTTT. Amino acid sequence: CASSKVRTGYNNQPQHF.

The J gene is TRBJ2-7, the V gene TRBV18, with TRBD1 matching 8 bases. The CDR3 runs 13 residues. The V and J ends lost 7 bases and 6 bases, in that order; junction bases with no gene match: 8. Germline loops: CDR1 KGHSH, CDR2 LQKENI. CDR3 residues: CASLLQGDGEQYF. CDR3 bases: TGTGCCAGCTTATTACAGGGGGATGGCGAGCAGTACTTC.

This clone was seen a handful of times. The CDR3 DNA reads TGTGCCAGCAGTGCAATAGCGGGAGATGACACCGGGGAGCTGTTTTTT. It specifies CASSAIAGDDTGELFF. The chain combines TRBV6-1 with TRBJ2-2, with 9 positions matching TRBD2. CDR1 and CDR2 (germline): MNHNS, SASEGT. Losses at the gene ends were 4 bases for V and 3 bases for J; bases not matched to a gene: 6. CDR3 length: 16 amino acids.

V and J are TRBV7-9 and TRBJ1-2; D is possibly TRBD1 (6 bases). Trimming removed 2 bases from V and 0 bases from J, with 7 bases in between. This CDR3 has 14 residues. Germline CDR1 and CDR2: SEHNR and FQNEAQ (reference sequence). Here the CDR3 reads CASSLQGPNYGYTF. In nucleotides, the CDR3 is TGTGCCAGCAGCTTACAGGGGCCTAACTATGGCTACACCTTC.